Sequencing of this T cell receptor (beta chain) was carried out in a study of identical twins. Overall study results and limits: Twin pairs had excess sharing that was weaker in beta out-of-frame sequences.

TCRdb re-derived calls from the 5' RACE reads in MiXCR, one entry per CDR3 protein. Seen here are just under 650,000 distinct CDR3 sequences, under 8.5% observed once, and the top ten hold 1.6%. This clonotype was seen at least ten times. The antigen remains unidentified. The CDR3 spans 12 residues. CDR1 SQVTM and CDR2 ANQGSEA come from the germline V gene. Trimming pared 3 bases from V and 0 bases from J, leaving 6 bases between. These data were also filed under a second study, of yellow fever vaccine responses in identical twins.

The receptor's source is a woman in her late teens or twenties in good health. The V and J genes are TRBV29-1 and TRBJ2-7; D uncertain. The sample was PBMCs. CDR3 protein: CSVDLGSYEQYF. The CDR3, as DNA: TGCAGCGTTGACCTAGGCTCCTACGAGCAGTACTTC.